This T cell receptor (beta chain) was observed in a study of blood T cell repertoires in COVID-19. Sequencing was performed with immunoSEQ multiplex PCR; in TCRdb, only in-frame clones are kept and a portion is missing. The sample has approximately 210,000 clones, about 80% seen once. The length of the CDR3 is 9 residues. The germline gives CDR1 SNHLY, CDR2 FYNNEI. J is TRBJ2-7 and V is TRBV2; D unclear. The sequencing input was PBMCs or T cells enriched from blood (not recorded which). This TCR was sampled from a middle-aged man who had recovered from COVID-19. The CDR3, as DNA: TGTGCCAGCAGTCCTACTCTGGCGGTA. Protein product: CASSPTLAV.